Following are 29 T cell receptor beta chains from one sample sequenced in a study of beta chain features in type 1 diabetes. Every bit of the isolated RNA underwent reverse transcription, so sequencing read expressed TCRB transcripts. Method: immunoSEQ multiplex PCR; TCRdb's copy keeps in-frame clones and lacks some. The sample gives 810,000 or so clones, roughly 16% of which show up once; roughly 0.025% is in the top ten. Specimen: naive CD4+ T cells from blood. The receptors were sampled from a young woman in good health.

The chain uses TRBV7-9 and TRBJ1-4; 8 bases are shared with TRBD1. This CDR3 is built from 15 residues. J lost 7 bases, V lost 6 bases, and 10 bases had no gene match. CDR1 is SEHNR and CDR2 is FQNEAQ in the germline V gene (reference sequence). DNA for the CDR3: TGTGCCAGCAGTCGAGCCGGGACAGGAGTTGAAAAACTGTTTTTT. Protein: CASSRAGTGVEKLFF.

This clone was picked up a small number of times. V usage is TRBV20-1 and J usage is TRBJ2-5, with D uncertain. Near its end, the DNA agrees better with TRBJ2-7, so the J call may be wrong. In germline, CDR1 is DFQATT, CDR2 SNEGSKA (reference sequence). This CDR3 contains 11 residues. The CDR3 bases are TGCAGTGCTCCCCGTTCCTACGAGCAGTACTTC. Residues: CSAPRSYEQYF.

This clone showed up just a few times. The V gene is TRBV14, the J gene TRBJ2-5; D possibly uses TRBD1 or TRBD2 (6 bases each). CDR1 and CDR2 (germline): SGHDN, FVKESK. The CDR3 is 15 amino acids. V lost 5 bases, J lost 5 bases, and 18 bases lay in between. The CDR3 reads CASSWLRGPRETQYF. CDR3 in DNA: TGTGCCAGCAGCTGGCTCCGGGGGCCCAGGGAGACCCAGTACTTC.

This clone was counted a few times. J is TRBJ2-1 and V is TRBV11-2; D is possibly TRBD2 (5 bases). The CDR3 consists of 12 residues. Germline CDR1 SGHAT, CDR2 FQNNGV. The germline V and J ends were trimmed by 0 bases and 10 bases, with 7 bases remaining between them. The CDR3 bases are TGTGCCAGCAGCTTAGATCGGGAAGAGCAGTTCTTC. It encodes CASSLDREEQFF.

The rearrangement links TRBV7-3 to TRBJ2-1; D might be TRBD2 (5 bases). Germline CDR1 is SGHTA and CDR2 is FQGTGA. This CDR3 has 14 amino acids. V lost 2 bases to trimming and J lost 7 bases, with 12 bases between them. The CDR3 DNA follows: TGTGCCAGCAGCTTAGTGGCTAGCACGAATGAGCAGTTCTTC. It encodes CASSLVASTNEQFF.

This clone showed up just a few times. CDR3 loop: CASTPHRESKRAQYF. DNA for the CDR3: TGCGCCAGCACGCCTCATCGGGAGTCCAAGAGGGCCCAGTACTTC. J is TRBJ2-5 and V is TRBV4-3, with a tentative D call TRBD2 (6 bases). Germline V CDR1 and CDR2: LGHNA, YSLEER. Trimming left V 7 bases short and J 9 bases short, with 24 bases between. The CDR3 covers 15 residues.

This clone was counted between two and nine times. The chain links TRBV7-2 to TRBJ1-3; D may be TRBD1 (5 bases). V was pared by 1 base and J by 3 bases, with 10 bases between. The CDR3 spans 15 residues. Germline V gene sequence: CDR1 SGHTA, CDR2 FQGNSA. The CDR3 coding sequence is TGTGCCAGCAGCTTAGGCACAGGCCGTGGAAACACCATATATTTT. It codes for CASSLGTGRGNTIYF.

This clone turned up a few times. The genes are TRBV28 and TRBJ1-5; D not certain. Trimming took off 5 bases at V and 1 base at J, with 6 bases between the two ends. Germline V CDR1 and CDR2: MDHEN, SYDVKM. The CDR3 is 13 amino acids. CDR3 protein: CASSGRSNQPQHF. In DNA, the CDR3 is TGTGCCAGCAGTGGACGGAGCAATCAGCCCCAGCATTTT.

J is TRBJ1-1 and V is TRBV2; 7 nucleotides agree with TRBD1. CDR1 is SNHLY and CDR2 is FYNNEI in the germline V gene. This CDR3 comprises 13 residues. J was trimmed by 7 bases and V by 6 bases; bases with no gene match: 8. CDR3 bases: TGTGCCAGCAGAAGGACAGGTACGATTGAAGCTTTCTTT. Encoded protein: CASRRTGTIEAFF.

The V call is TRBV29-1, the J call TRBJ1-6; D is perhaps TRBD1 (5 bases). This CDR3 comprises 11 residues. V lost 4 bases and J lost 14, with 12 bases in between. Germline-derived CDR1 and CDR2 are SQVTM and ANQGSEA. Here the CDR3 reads CSVVEGPTLHF. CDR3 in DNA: TGCAGCGTTGTGGAGGGACCGACCCTCCACTTT. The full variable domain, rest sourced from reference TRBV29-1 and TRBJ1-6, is SAVISQKPSRDICQRGTSLTIQCQVDSQVTMMFWYRQQPGQSLTLIATANQGSEATYESGFVIDKFPISRPNLTFSTLTVSNMSPEDSSIYLCSVVEGPTLHFGNGTRLTVT.

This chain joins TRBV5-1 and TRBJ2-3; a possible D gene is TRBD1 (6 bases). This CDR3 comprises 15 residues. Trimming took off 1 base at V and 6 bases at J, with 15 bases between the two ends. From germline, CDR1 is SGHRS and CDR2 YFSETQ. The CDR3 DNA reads TGCGCCAGCAGCTTGACAGGGTTTAGAGCGGATACGCAGTATTTT. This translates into CASSLTGFRADTQYF.

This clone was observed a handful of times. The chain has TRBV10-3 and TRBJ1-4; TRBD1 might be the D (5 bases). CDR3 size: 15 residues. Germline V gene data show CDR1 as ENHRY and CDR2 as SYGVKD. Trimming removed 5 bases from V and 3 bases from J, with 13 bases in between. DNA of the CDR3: TGTGCCATCAGTTTCGACGGGGGGGCTAATGAAAAACTGTTTTTT. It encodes CAISFDGGANEKLFF.

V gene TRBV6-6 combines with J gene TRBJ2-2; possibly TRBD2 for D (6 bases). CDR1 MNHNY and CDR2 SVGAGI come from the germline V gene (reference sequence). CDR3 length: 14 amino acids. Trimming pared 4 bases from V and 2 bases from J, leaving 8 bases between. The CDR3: CASSLGGNTGELFF. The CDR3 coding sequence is TGTGCCAGCAGTTTGGGGGGTAACACCGGGGAGCTGTTTTTT.

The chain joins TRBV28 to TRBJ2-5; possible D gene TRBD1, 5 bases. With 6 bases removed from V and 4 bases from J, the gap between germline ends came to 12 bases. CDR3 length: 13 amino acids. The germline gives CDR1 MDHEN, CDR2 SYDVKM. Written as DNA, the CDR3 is TGTGCCAGCAGCACGCAGGGTCCAGAGACCCAGTACTTC. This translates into CASSTQGPETQYF.

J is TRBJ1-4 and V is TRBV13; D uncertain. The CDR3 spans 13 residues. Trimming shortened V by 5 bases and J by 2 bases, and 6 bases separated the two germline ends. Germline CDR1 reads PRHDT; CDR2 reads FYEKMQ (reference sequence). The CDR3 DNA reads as TGTGCCAGCAGCACCGGGACTAATGAAAAACTGTTTTTT. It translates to CASSTGTNEKLFF. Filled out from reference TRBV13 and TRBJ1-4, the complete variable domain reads AAGVIQSPRHLIKEKRETATLKCYPIPRHDTVYWYQQGPGQDPQFLISFYEKMQSDKGSIPDRFSAQQFSDYHSELNMSSLELGDSALYFCASSTGTNEKLFFGSGTQLSVL.

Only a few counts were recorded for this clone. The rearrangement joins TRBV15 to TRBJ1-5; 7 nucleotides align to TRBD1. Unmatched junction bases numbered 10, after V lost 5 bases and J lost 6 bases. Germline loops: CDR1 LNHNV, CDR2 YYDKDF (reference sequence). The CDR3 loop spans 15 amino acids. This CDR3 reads CATSYAPGGGQPQHF. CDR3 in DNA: TGTGCCACCAGCTATGCTCCAGGGGGAGGTCAGCCCCAGCATTTT.

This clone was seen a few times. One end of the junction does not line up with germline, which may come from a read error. For the CDR3, the DNA is TGTGCCAGCAGTTTAGGATTAGCGGGAGGGCCAGATACGCAGTATTTT. Its protein is CASSLGLAGGPDTQYF. This rearrangement joins TRBV7-2 to TRBJ2-3; 11 nucleotides line up with TRBD2. The germline gives CDR1 SGHTA, CDR2 FQGNSA. CDR3 size: 16 residues.

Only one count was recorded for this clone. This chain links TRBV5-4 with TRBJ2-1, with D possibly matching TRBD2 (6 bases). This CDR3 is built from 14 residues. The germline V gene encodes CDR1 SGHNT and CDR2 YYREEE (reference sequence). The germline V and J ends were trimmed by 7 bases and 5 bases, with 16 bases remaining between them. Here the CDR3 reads CASAKRAENNEQFF. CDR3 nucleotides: TGTGCCAGCGCTAAGCGGGCGGAGAACAATGAGCAGTTCTTC.

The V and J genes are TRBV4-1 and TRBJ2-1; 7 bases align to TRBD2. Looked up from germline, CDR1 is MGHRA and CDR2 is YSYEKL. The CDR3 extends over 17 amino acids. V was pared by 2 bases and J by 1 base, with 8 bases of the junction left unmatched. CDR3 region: CASSQRLAGLSYNEQFF. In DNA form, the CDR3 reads TGCGCCAGCAGCCAACGCTTAGCGGGCCTATCCTACAATGAGCAGTTCTTC.

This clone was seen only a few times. CDR3 sequence: CASSLRSGGNEQFF. The CDR3 DNA follows: TGCGCCAGCAGCTTGCGATCCGGGGGCAATGAGCAGTTCTTC. The V and J genes are TRBV5-1 and TRBJ2-1, with TRBD2 as a possible D gene (6 bases). Trimming stripped 1 base from V and 6 bases from J, with 11 bases between. CDR3 length: 14 residues. Per the germline V gene, CDR1 is SGHRS and CDR2 is YFSETQ.

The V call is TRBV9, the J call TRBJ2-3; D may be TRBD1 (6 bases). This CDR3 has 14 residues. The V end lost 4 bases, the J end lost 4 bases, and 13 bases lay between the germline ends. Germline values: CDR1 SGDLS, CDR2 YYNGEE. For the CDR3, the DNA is TGTGCCAGCAGCTTAGGGGCAGGGGCAGATACGCAGTATTTT. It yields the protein CASSLGAGADTQYF.

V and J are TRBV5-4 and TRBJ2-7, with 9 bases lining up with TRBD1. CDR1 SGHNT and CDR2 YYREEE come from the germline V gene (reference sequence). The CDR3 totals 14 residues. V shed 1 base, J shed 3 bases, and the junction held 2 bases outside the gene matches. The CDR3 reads CASSLQGQGYEQYF. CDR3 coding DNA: TGTGCCAGCAGCTTGCAGGGACAGGGCTACGAGCAGTACTTC.

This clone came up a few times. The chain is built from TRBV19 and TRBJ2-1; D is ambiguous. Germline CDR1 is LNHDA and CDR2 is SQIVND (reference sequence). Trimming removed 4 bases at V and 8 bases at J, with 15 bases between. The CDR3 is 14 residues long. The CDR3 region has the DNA TGTGCCAGTAGTACCTACCTTGTTATCCATGAGCAGTTCTTC. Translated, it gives CASSTYLVIHEQFF.

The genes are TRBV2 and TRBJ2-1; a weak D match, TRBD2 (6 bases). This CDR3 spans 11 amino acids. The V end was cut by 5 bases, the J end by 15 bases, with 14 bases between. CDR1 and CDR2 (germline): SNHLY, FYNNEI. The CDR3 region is CASSYMTSMFF. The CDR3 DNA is TGTGCCAGCAGTTACATGACTAGTATGTTCTTC.

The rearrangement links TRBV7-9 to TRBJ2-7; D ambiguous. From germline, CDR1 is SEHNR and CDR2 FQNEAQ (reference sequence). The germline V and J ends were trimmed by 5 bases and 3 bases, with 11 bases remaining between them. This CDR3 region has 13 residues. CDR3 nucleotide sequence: TGTGCCAGCAGCCCCGTTGATAGCTACGAGCAGTACTTC. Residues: CASSPVDSYEQYF.

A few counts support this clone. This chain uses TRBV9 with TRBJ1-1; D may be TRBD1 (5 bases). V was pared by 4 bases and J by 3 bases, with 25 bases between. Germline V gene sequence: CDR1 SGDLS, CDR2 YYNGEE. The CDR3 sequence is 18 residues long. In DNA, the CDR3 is TGTGCCAGCAGCCCCCACCTCGGGGGAGCCGTGGGGTACACTGAAGCTTTCTTT. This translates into CASSPHLGGAVGYTEAFF.

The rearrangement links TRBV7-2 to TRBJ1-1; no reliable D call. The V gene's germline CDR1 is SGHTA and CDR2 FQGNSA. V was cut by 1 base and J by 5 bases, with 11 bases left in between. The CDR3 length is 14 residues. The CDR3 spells CASSLVFRGTEAFF. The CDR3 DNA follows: TGTGCCAGCAGCTTAGTCTTCCGAGGGACTGAAGCTTTCTTT.

This CDR3 is CASSRQGKSGETQYF. DNA of the CDR3: TGTGCCAGCAGCCGACAGGGGAAATCAGGAGAGACCCAGTACTTC. The chain carries TRBV6-6 and TRBJ2-5, with 8 bases identical to TRBD1. After removal of 6 bases from V and 4 bases from J, the junction contained 10 bases not matched to a gene. CDR3 length equals 15 residues. Looked up from germline, CDR1 is MNHNY and CDR2 is SVGAGI (reference sequence).

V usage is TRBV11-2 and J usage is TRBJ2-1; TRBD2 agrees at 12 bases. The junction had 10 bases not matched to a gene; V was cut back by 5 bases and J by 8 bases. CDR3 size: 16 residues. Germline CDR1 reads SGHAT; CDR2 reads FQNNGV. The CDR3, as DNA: TGTGCCAGCAGCCCCGCTAGCGGGAGGGCCTGGGATGAGCAGTTCTTC. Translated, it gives CASSPASGRAWDEQFF.